A selection of T cell receptor beta chains follows, all from one sample in a study of brain T cells in children with intractable seizures. Generated by immunoSEQ multiplex PCR, the TCRdb table keeps only in-frame clones and is missing some. The table includes roughly 120,000 clones, 90% to 95% detected once. The starting material was peripheral blood, obtained at surgery. Receptors were obtained from a boy younger than two with hemimegalencephaly and intractable seizures. The CDR3 runs from the conserved cysteine through the conserved F or W. A D gene is named only where the DNA matches it firmly. Clone size appears in some rows only: once, few, many, or a class for an expanded clone.

CDR3 length	D gene	clone size	V gene	J gene	CDR3 protein	CDR3 DNA
14	TRBD1	-	TRBV5-1	TRBJ2-6	CASRRGTGANVLTF	TGCGCCAGCCGCAGGGGGACTGGGGCCAACGTCCTGACTTTC
14	-	-	TRBV3-1/TRBV3-2	TRBJ2-7	CASSLGFSRSEQYF	TGTGCCAGCAGCCTCGGGTTTAGCCGCTCCGAGCAGTACTTC
18	-	few	TRBV19	TRBJ2-5	CASSPDYRGWGSKETQYF	TGTGCCAGTAGTCCCGACTACCGGGGGTGGGGGAGTAAAGAGACCCAGTACTTC
18	TRBD2	-	TRBV19	TRBJ2-1	CASSIVLASGSFKNEQFF	TGTGCCAGTAGTATAGTTTTGGCTAGCGGGAGTTTTAAGAATGAGCAGTTCTTC
14	-	-	TRBV4-3	TRBJ1-1	CASSQDGLFAGAFF	TGCGCCAGCAGCCAAGACGGGCTTTTCGCTGGAGCTTTCTTT
15	-	once	TRBV7-2	TRBJ2-1	CASSISPSSYNEQFF	TGTGCCAGCAGCATTAGCCCGAGCTCCTACAATGAGCAGTTCTTC
14	-	-	TRBV9	TRBJ2-3	CASSVGGVADTQYF	TGTGCCAGCAGCGTAGGAGGTGTTGCAGATACGCAGTATTTT
12	-	-	TRBV7-2	TRBJ2-1	CASSPLAHEQFF	TGTGCCAGCAGCCCCCTGGCGCATGAGCAGTTCTTC
15	TRBD1	-	TRBV11-3	TRBJ2-2	CASSRDRGGTGELFF	TGTGCCAGCAGCAGAGACAGGGGAGGCACCGGGGAGCTGTTTTTT
14	-	-	TRBV21-1	TRBJ1-1	CASNPGQPNTEAFF	TGTGCCAGCAACCCGGGACAGCCGAACACTGAAGCTTTCTTT
12	-	-	TRBV7-2	TRBJ2-5	CASSPTRETQYF	TGTGCCAGCAGCCCCACGAGGGAGACCCAGTACTTC
15	-	-	TRBV5-1	TRBJ2-1	CASSLVRQRYNEQFF	TGCGCCAGCAGCTTGGTGCGGCAGCGTTACAATGAGCAGTTCTTC
15	TRBD2	-	TRBV28	TRBJ2-4	CASSLSVVTSGRKYF	TGTGCCAGCAGTTTATCGGTTGTGACTAGCGGGAGGAAGTACTTC
11	TRBD1	-	TRBV19	TRBJ2-7	CASRDGTGQYF	TGTGCCAGTAGAGACGGGACAGGGCAGTACTTC
15	TRBD2	-	TRBV11-2	TRBJ2-7	CASSLEGAGSYEQYF	TGTGCCAGCAGCTTAGAGGGAGCGGGAAGCTACGAGCAGTACTTC
15	TRBD2	-	TRBV7-6	TRBJ2-3	CASSLLAGYTDTQYF	TGTGCCAGCAGCTTACTAGCGGGATACACAGATACGCAGTATTTT
11	-	-	TRBV28	TRBJ1-5	CATGDHQPQHF	TGTGCCACCGGGGATCATCAGCCCCAGCATTTT
16	TRBD2	-	TRBV4-1	TRBJ2-7	CASSHPPAGGVGEQYF	TGCGCCAGCAGCCACCCTCCAGCGGGAGGGGTGGGCGAGCAGTACTTC
11	-	-	TRBV28	TRBJ1-3	CASIAGNTIYF	TGTGCCAGCATCGCTGGAAACACCATATATTTT
12	-	-	TRBV7-9	TRBJ2-1	CASSHQHREQFF	TGTGCCAGCAGCCATCAGCATCGGGAGCAGTTCTTC
16	TRBD2	-	TRBV7-6	TRBJ2-5	CASSSRLAGRKETQYF	TGTGCCAGCAGCTCCCGGTTAGCGGGACGTAAAGAGACCCAGTACTTC
15	-	-	TRBV7-9	TRBJ2-4	CASSETRGAKNIQYF	TGTGCCAGCAGCGAAACCCGGGGAGCCAAAAACATTCAGTACTTC
15	-	-	TRBV5-1	TRBJ2-1	CASSLGGSSYNEQFF	TGCGCCAGCAGCTTGGGAGGGAGCTCCTACAATGAGCAGTTCTTC
12	-	-	TRBV3-1/TRBV3-2	TRBJ1-6	CASSHPRTPASF	TGTGCCAGCAGCCACCCCCGGACACCCGCGAGTTTT
16	-	-	TRBV4-2	TRBJ2-1	CASSQRGSYPYNEQFF	TGTGCCAGCAGCCAAAGAGGGTCCTACCCCTACAATGAGCAGTTCTTC
14	-	-	TRBV19	TRBJ2-7	CATSSHRGSYEQYF	TGTGCCACCAGTAGTCATCGGGGATCCTACGAGCAGTACTTC
13	-	-	TRBV16	TRBJ1-5	CASSLNTDQPQHF	TGTGCCAGCAGCCTAAATACCGATCAGCCCCAGCATTTT
18	TRBD2	-	TRBV7-8	TRBJ2-1	CASSFGLAGSSSYNEQFF	TGTGCCAGCAGCTTCGGACTAGCAGGGTCCAGCTCCTACAATGAGCAGTTCTTC
11	-	-	TRBV27	TRBJ1-1	CASSYGAEAFF	TGTGCCAGCAGTTACGGGGCCGAAGCTTTCTTT
13	-	-	TRBV27	TRBJ2-1	CASRSLTYNEQFF	TGTGCCAGCAGATCACTCACCTACAATGAGCAGTTCTTC
16	-	-	TRBV5-1	TRBJ2-3	CASSLGSVISTDTQYF	TGCGCCAGCAGCTTGGGGTCAGTCATTAGCACAGATACGCAGTATTTT
15	TRBD2	-	TRBV25-1	TRBJ2-2	CASSVLAGGAGELFF	TGTGCCAGCAGTGTACTAGCGGGAGGAGCCGGGGAGCTGTTTTTT
16	TRBD1	-	TRBV28	TRBJ2-7	CASRTTGGSGYYEQYF	TGTGCCAGCAGAACCACAGGGGGCTCGGGCTACTACGAGCAGTACTTC
16	TRBD2	once	TRBV7-2	TRBJ2-2	CASSLTSGRSPGELFF	TGTGCCAGCAGCCTCACTAGCGGTAGAAGCCCCGGGGAGCTGTTTTTT
11	-	-	TRBV5-1	TRBJ2-1	CASSLVDEQFF	TGCGCCAGCAGCTTGGTAGATGAGCAGTTCTTC
16	TRBD2	-	TRBV6-2/TRBV6-3	TRBJ2-1	CASSYSRTSGYNEQFF	TGTGCCAGCAGTTACTCGAGGACTAGCGGATACAATGAGCAGTTCTTC
14	TRBD1	once	TRBV5-1	TRBJ2-2	CASSGQGATGELFF	TGCGCCAGCAGTGGACAGGGGGCGACCGGGGAGCTGTTTTTT
16	-	-	TRBV3-1/TRBV3-2	TRBJ1-1	CASSPQRGGRNTEAFF	TGTGCCAGCAGCCCCCAAAGGGGGGGGAGGAACACTGAAGCTTTCTTT
16	TRBD2	-	TRBV5-1	TRBJ2-7	CASSLIAGEGSYEQYF	TGCGCCAGCAGCTTGATCGCGGGAGAGGGCTCCTACGAGCAGTACTTC
16	-	-	TRBV27	TRBJ1-4	CASRAKAPSTNEKLFF	TGTGCCAGCAGGGCCAAGGCGCCCTCAACTAATGAAAAACTGTTTTTT
14	TRBD2	-	TRBV29-1	TRBJ2-7	CSVPNLAGPYEQYF	TGCAGCGTCCCAAACTTAGCGGGACCCTACGAGCAGTACTTC
14	-	-	TRBV6-5	TRBJ1-2	CATDAWDANYGYTF	TGTGCCACCGATGCTTGGGACGCAAACTATGGCTACACCTTC
13	TRBD1	-	TRBV6-5	TRBJ2-3	CASSSGQGNTQYF	TGTGCCAGCAGCTCCGGACAGGGAAATACGCAGTATTTT
14	-	-	TRBV2	TRBJ2-1	CASSEEVTSNEQFF	TGTGCCAGCAGTGAAGAGGTGACTAGCAATGAGCAGTTCTTC
13	-	-	TRBV27	TRBJ1-6	CASSLQGPSPLHF	TGTGCCAGCAGTTTACAGGGCCCCTCACCCCTCCACTTT
14	-	-	TRBV4-1	TRBJ1-2	CASSPREASYGYTF	TGCGCCAGCAGCCCTCGCGAGGCGAGCTATGGCTACACCTTC
12	-	once	TRBV27	TRBJ2-1	CASSPQYNEQFF	TGTGCCAGCAGTCCCCAATACAATGAGCAGTTCTTC
15	-	-	TRBV18	TRBJ2-1	CASSPRGASYNEQFF	TGTGCCAGCTCACCAAGGGGTGCGTCCTACAATGAGCAGTTCTTC
16	TRBD2	-	TRBV10-3	TRBJ2-1	CAISNGLAASYNEQFF	TGTGCCATCAGCAACGGACTAGCGGCCTCCTACAATGAGCAGTTCTTC
14	-	-	TRBV21-1	TRBJ2-7	CASIQITGTHEQYF	TGTGCCAGCATCCAGATTACCGGGACCCACGAGCAGTACTTC
14	-	-	TRBV6-2/TRBV6-3	TRBJ1-5	CASSFGYSNQPQHF	TGTGCCAGCAGTTTTGGGTATAGCAATCAGCCCCAGCATTTT
16	-	-	TRBV15	TRBJ2-1	CATSGSTRAADNEQFF	TGTGCCACCAGCGGCTCTACGAGGGCCGCGGATAATGAGCAGTTCTTC
16	TRBD1	-	TRBV24-1	TRBJ1-1	CATSDTDRGRGTEAFF	TGTGCCACCAGTGACACCGACAGGGGAAGGGGAACTGAAGCTTTCTTT
13	-	-	TRBV4-3	TRBJ2-7	CASSHDLFYEQYF	TGCGCCAGCAGCCACGACCTGTTCTACGAGCAGTACTTC
16	TRBD1	-	TRBV7-2	TRBJ1-2	CASSPSPDRDLNGYTF	TGTGCCAGCAGCCCGTCGCCCGACAGGGATCTCAATGGCTACACCTTC
15	-	-	TRBV7-8	TRBJ2-7	CASSFVAGTGYEQYF	TGTGCCAGCAGCTTCGTGGCGGGAACAGGCTACGAGCAGTACTTC